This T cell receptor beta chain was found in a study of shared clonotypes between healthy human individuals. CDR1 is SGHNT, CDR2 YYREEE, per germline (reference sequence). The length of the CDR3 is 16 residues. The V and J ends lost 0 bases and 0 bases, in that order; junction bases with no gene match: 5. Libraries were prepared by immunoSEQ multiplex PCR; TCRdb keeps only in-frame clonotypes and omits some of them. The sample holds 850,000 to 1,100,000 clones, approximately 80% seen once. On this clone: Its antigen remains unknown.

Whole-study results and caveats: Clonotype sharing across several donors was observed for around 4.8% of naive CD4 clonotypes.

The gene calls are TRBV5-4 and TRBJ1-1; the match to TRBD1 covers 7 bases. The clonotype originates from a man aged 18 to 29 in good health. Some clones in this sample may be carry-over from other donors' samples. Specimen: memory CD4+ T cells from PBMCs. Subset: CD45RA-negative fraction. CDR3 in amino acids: CASSLVSGGLNTEAFF. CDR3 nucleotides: TGTGCCAGCAGCTTGGTCTCAGGGGGACTGAACACTGAAGCTTTCTTT.